This is a list of T cell receptor beta chains from one sample in a study of blood T cell repertoires in COVID-19. This table comes from immunoSEQ multiplex PCR, and its TCRdb copy is limited to in-frame clones, with some not included. The data contain about 110,000 clones, around nine tenths of them seen just once; the ten biggest clones take up 0.88%. Material: peripheral blood. These receptors came from a woman between 45 and 60 years old with active or convalescent COVID-19. The CDR3 runs from the conserved cysteine through the conserved F or W. A D gene is named only where the DNA matches it firmly. Expanded clones are given a class, and other clones once, few, many or no size at all.

TRBJ2-5 | - | - | TRBV6-2/TRBV6-3 | CASSYLAETQYF | TGTGCCAGCAGTTACCTAGCGGAGACCCAGTACTTC
TRBJ1-2 | - | TRBD1 | TRBV28 | CASSLSGQGDYGYTF | TGTGCCAGCAGTTTATCGGGACAGGGCGACTATGGCTACACCTTC
TRBJ1-5 | - | - | TRBV19 | CASSIESLLPQHF | TGTGCCAGTAGTATAGAGAGCTTATTGCCCCAGCATTTT
TRBJ2-7 | - | - | TRBV24-1 | CATSENRVEQYF | TGTGCCACCAGTGAAAACAGGGTCGAGCAGTACTTC
TRBJ1-4 | - | TRBD1 | TRBV2 | CASSDLQGTNEKLFF | TGTGCCAGCAGTGATCTACAGGGGACTAATGAAAAACTGTTTTTT
TRBJ1-2 | - | - | TRBV2 | CASSDATRYGYTF | TGTGCCAGCAGTGATGCGACACGCTATGGCTACACCTTC
TRBJ2-2 | - | - | TRBV28 | CASRKGGSTGELFF | TGTGCCAGCAGAAAAGGGGGAAGCACCGGGGAGCTGTTTTTT
TRBJ2-3 | - | TRBD1 | TRBV19 | CASSRGTGGTDTQYF | TGTGCCAGTAGTAGAGGGACAGGGGGCACAGATACGCAGTATTTT
TRBJ2-3 | once | - | TRBV11-2 | CASSRIGGVTDTQYF | TGTGCCAGCAGTCGGATAGGGGGAGTAACAGATACGCAGTATTTT
TRBJ1-1 | - | TRBD1 | TRBV19 | CASSIRTGNTEAFF | TGTGCCAGTAGTATCCGGACAGGCAACACTGAAGCTTTCTTT
TRBJ2-5 | - | - | TRBV30 | CAWSEGRGTGETQYF | TGTGCCTGGAGTGAGGGGAGGGGGACGGGGGAGACCCAGTACTTC
TRBJ1-2 | - | TRBD1 | TRBV7-9 | CASSLGQGVHGYTF | TGTGCCAGCAGCTTAGGCCAGGGGGTTCATGGCTACACCTTC
TRBJ2-3 | - | - | TRBV5-5 | CASSSGLTTDTQYF | TGTGCCAGCAGCTCAGGACTAACCACAGATACGCAGTATTTT
TRBJ2-2 | - | - | TRBV5-5 | CASSTSGTNTGELFF | TGTGCCAGCAGCACCTCCGGGACAAACACCGGGGAGCTGTTTTTT
TRBJ2-2 | - | TRBD1 | TRBV18 | CASSSGQGSGELFF | TGTGCCAGCTCATCGGGACAGGGTTCCGGGGAGCTGTTTTTT
TRBJ2-7 | - | TRBD1 | TRBV29-1 | CSVSGQGVSEQYF | TGCAGCGTCTCGGGACAGGGTGTCTCCGAGCAGTACTTC
TRBJ1-5 | few | - | TRBV12-3/TRBV12-4 | CASSLPGNQPQHF | TGTGCCAGCAGTTTACCGGGCAATCAGCCCCAGCATTTT
TRBJ2-2 | - | TRBD2 | TRBV6-2/TRBV6-3 | CASSTTSEGTGELFF | TGTGCCAGCAGTACGACTAGCGAGGGCACCGGGGAGCTGTTTTTT
TRBJ2-3 | - | TRBD1 | TRBV19 | CASSPRDRADTQYF | TGTGCCAGTAGTCCTCGGGACAGGGCAGATACGCAGTATTTT
TRBJ1-2 | - | - | TRBV28 | CASKRGYNYGYTF | TGTGCCAGCAAAAGGGGCTATAACTATGGCTACACCTTC
TRBJ2-2 | - | TRBD2 | TRBV19 | CASSIDRLAGGPVPGELFF | TGTGCCAGTAGTATAGACAGACTAGCGGGAGGGCCCGTCCCCGGGGAGCTGTTTTTT
TRBJ1-2 | - | - | TRBV6-6 | CASNTGNYGYTF | TGTGCCAGCAACACCGGGAACTATGGCTACACCTTC
TRBJ2-4 | - | TRBD2 | TRBV11-2 | CASSRGLAGGLNIQYF | TGTGCCAGCAGCCGTGGACTAGCGGGAGGGTTAAACATTCAGTACTTC
TRBJ2-1 | - | TRBD2 | TRBV9 | CASSVGVSGPNNEQFF | TGTGCCAGCAGCGTAGGGGTTAGCGGGCCGAACAATGAGCAGTTCTTC
TRBJ1-6 | - | TRBD1 | TRBV7-6 | CASSPRQGNNSPLHF | TGTGCCAGCAGCCCCCGACAGGGGAATAATTCACCCCTCCACTTT
TRBJ2-7 | - | - | TRBV6-5 | CASSYSSLRWSYEQYF | TGTGCCAGCAGTTACTCTAGTCTCAGGTGGTCCTACGAGCAGTACTTC
TRBJ2-6 | - | - | TRBV28 | CASSSTVSGANVLTF | TGTGCCAGCAGTTCCACGGTATCTGGGGCCAACGTCCTGACTTTC
TRBJ1-3 | - | - | TRBV7-9 | CAEGGSGNTIYF | TGTGCTGAAGGGGGCTCTGGAAACACCATATATTTT
TRBJ1-1 | - | TRBD1 | TRBV7-9 | CASSLGPTGGKDTEAFF | TGTGCCAGCAGCTTAGGCCCGACAGGGGGCAAGGACACTGAAGCTTTCTTT
TRBJ1-5 | - | - | TRBV19 | CASSFSREGSQPQHF | TGTGCCAGTAGTTTTTCGCGGGAGGGGAGTCAGCCCCAGCATTTT
TRBJ2-2 | - | - | TRBV6-6 | CASSYSRNLFF | TGTGCCAGCAGTTACTCGAGGAACCTGTTTTTT
TRBJ2-5 | - | TRBD2 | TRBV28 | CASSLMTGGQGTQYF | TGTGCCAGCAGTTTAATGACGGGAGGGCAAGGGACCCAGTACTTC
TRBJ1-5 | - | - | TRBV19 | CASSSTSNQPQHF | TGTGCCAGTAGCTCTACCTCTAATCAGCCCCAGCATTTT
TRBJ2-1 | - | TRBD2 | TRBV19 | CASSIGAGVTYNEQFF | TGTGCCAGTAGTATAGGGGCGGGAGTGACCTACAATGAGCAGTTCTTC
TRBJ2-5 | - | TRBD2 | TRBV2 | CASNGLAGPQETQYF | TGTGCCAGCAACGGACTAGCGGGCCCACAAGAGACCCAGTACTTC
TRBJ1-2 | - | - | TRBV28 | CASQYRVQAGRIF | TGTGCCAGCCAATACCGGGTCCAGGCAGGGCGTATCTTC
TRBJ1-4 | - | TRBD1 | TRBV5-1 | CASSWDRSNEKLFF | TGCGCCAGCAGCTGGGACAGATCTAATGAAAAACTGTTTTTT
TRBJ2-2 | - | TRBD2 | TRBV18 | CASSPGLSNTGELFF | TGTGCCAGCTCGCCGGGACTATCAAACACCGGGGAGCTGTTTTTT
TRBJ2-1 | - | TRBD1 | TRBV28 | CASRSRGWTGNNEQFF | TGTGCCAGCAGATCACGGGGGTGGACAGGGAACAATGAGCAGTTCTTC
TRBJ2-1 | - | - | TRBV7-9 | CASSLGTRAYNEQFF | TGTGCCAGCAGCTTGGGGACAAGGGCATACAATGAGCAGTTCTTC
TRBJ1-2 | once | TRBD1 | TRBV19 | CASSETGTETYGYTF | TGTGCCAGTAGTGAAACCGGGACAGAGACTTATGGCTACACCTTC
TRBJ1-1 | - | - | TRBV24-1 | CATRGTGLNTEAFF | TGTGCCACGAGAGGTACAGGCTTGAACACTGAAGCTTTCTTT
TRBJ1-3 | - | TRBD1 | TRBV5-1 | CASSLITGDLMSGNTIYF | TGCGCCAGCAGCTTGATAACAGGGGACTTAATGTCTGGAAACACCATATATTTT
TRBJ2-7 | - | - | TRBV12-3/TRBV12-4 | CASSSGGSYEQYF | TGTGCCAGCAGTTCCGGGGGTTCCTACGAGCAGTACTTC
TRBJ2-7 | - | - | TRBV6-5 | CASSYLPGEQYF | TGTGCCAGCAGTTACCTCCCGGGCGAGCAGTACTTC
TRBJ2-7 | - | TRBD2 | TRBV20-1 | CSASKTSGLYEQYF | TGCAGTGCTAGTAAGACTAGCGGACTGTACGAGCAGTACTTC
TRBJ2-5 | - | - | TRBV5-1 | CASSLGRDQETQYF | TGCGCCAGCAGCTTGGGCCGGGACCAAGAGACCCAGTACTTC